This T cell receptor beta chain was sequenced in a study of cytomegalovirus exposure and HLA in healthy donors (dated by TCRdb to about 2017). About the full investigation: In an earlier analysis of approximately 500 of the donors, 250 to 350 Gb of sequence data and 90 million to 130 million unique TCR beta sequences from 150 million to 200 million T cells were reported. Donor age, sex, ethnicity and CMV serostatus were compiled alongside the repertoire data. HLA typing covered class I and class II loci at four-digit resolution. Roughly 300 gigabases of sequencing data and around 90 million unique TCR sequences made up an early release that covered 500 to 700 HLA-typed donors. In addition to the first cohort of 500 to 850 subjects, a separate validation cohort of 100 to 150 different subjects was used. To study patterns of TCR occurrence, a later analysis re-analyzed previously published TCR beta repertoires from 500 to 850 donors and added high-resolution HLA genotyping. To predict cytomegalovirus infection status, the study brought together high-throughput TCR immunosequencing, statistical association of individual TCRs with disease status, and machine learning. Of the approximately 400 genotyped donors, roughly 85% fell in the genetic ancestry cluster associated with self-reported Caucasian donors. The study aimed to test whether cataloging public T cell receptors could reveal signatures of past pathogen exposure. The T cell repertoires of 700 or so subjects were profiled by immunosequencing and related to cytomegalovirus serostatus. Five DR-DQ haplotypes were handled as single units for association and clustering, since linkage in the cohort was strong. Genome-wide SNP genotypes for about 55% of the 666 donors were used in a later genetic analysis, which treated that subset as a discovery cohort. All discovery cohort repertoires had been generated using a single sequencing platform. An earlier analysis of several hundred of the donors applied high-throughput TCR beta sequencing to assess whether each TCR beta V gene segment acted as functional or pseudogenic. The number of typed donors differed by locus: about 620-640 for A, B, C, DRB1 and DQB1; 500 to 550 for DQA1; fewer than 610 for DPA1; and around 470 for DPB1. Among roughly 400 genotyped donors of the cohort, an average of roughly 240,000 unique TCR beta nucleotide sequences were sequenced per donor, about a sixth of them non-productive. Rather than using new phenotypic data, the later analysis identified candidate immune exposures from TCR beta sequences and from how often those sequences occurred across donors.

Details on this clone: No cognate antigen has been identified for it.

The cohort comprised fewer than 750 healthy bone marrow donors. All cohort members were sampled while nominally healthy, although unrecorded immune exposures were likely present. The donor was CMV seronegative and belonged to the group of 350 or so seronegative cohort members. A peripheral blood sample was provided by each donor, and peripheral blood mononuclear cells were used for TCR beta sequencing. The Qiagen DNeasy Blood Extraction Kit was used to extract genomic DNA from the blood cell samples. The receptor library was made with the immunoSEQ multiplex PCR assay. For the multiplex PCR, a mixture combining 60 forward primers for TCR Vbeta segments and 13 reverse primers for TCR Jbeta segments was used. Amplification of the CDR3 region of rearranged TCR beta genes was performed with a multiplex PCR assay on genomic DNA. The Illumina HiSeq System was used to sequence the amplified TCR beta libraries as 87-base-pair reads. As for how the authors treated the data: A later analysis tallied roughly 80 million unique TCR beta chains across the 666 repertoires, and about 12 million of those chains were shared by two or more donors. A nearest-neighbor algorithm error-corrected the raw reads and collapsed the reads into unique sequences, merging closely related sequences to remove PCR and sequencing errors. To assign V, D and J gene segments, CDR3 sequences were aligned to IMGT reference sequences. Each retained sequence needed at least a six-nucleotide match to both a V gene segment and a J gene segment. A rearrangement was called productive if the CDR3 had no stop codons and remained in frame with V and J, and every other rearrangement was called non-productive. Following IMGT convention, CDR3 was defined as the stretch from the second conserved V-encoded cysteine up to the conserved J-encoded phenylalanine. Sequences without an unambiguous match to a single V gene segment were excluded from the earlier analysis of almost 600 of the donors. An earlier analysis of fewer than 750 of the donors called V segments functional above 56.7% productive rearrangements and segregating when the between-donor standard deviation exceeded 5%. To diagnose cytomegalovirus status from the catalog of TCR beta chain sequences, a statistical classification framework was built. A later analysis assigned V and J genes by comparing TCR nucleotide sequences with IMGT/GENE-DB human TR gene sequences. In a later analysis, CDR3 sequences and most-parsimonious VDJ recombination scenarios were assigned using the TCRdist pipeline. In a later analysis, each TCR beta chain was defined by its CDR3 amino acid sequence together with its V-gene family, and reads lacking a unique V-gene family were excluded. A later analysis removed roughly 590 highly shared, low-generation-probability nucleotide sequences to deal with suspected cross-contamination and a sequencing artifact. In a later analysis, a clonal expansion index for each public chain was calculated from normalized within-repertoire ranks of inferred template counts. Generation probabilities in a later analysis came from a VDJ recombination model fitted to out-of-frame rearrangements, and those results were checked against IGoR. In a later analysis, hypergeometric tests were used to score TCR-TCR, TCR-HLA and TCR-CMV co-occurrence, with a repertoire-size bias correction applied to TCR pairs. A later analysis estimated false discovery rates by permuting HLA or CMV assignments 20 times. In a later analysis, co-occurring TCRs were grouped using DBSCAN, with TCRdist sequence similarity added in when clustering inside HLA-allele-positive subsets. Repertoires with fewer than 30,000 or more than 120,000 public chains were left out of co-occurrence clustering, as were about five repertoires with anomalous nucleotide sharing. As stored in TCRdb, this immuneACCESS dataset retains in-frame rearrangements with V and J assigned. A fraction of the clones does not appear; measured against another copy, unresolved V genes explain less than half of the discrepancy, and the remainder lacks a known reason. The V and J calls and clone size are taken from that table; D and trimming were inferred from the DNA. This sample's table lists more than 130,000 clones. The ten top clones hold roughly 2.7% of the sample.

Summary of the overall study and its limitations: A later genetic analysis associated a missense DCLRE1C variant with V-gene and J-gene trimming of TCR beta chains, and an independent cohort replicated the association. Immune exposure information for the cohort was limited to CMV serostatus. Most CMV-associated TCR beta chains appeared to be HLA-restricted in a later analysis, and the HLA associations seemed to be driven largely by CMV exposure. Because counts were too low, 15 to 20 rarely observed V segments, including chromosome 9 orphons, were left out of the earlier analysis of over 550 of the donors. According to a later analysis, TCR association rates differed among HLA loci, with DRB1 alleles showing the most associated TCRs and HLA-C alleles showing the fewest. Linkage disequilibrium might explain the correlated functional status among segregating V segments, but an unknown experimental factor could not be ruled out. A cluster of highly shared sequence variants was judged likely to represent a technical artifact of the sequencing pipeline. In a later analysis, several top co-occurrence clusters were reported to appear linked to parvovirus B19, influenza, CMV and Epstein-Barr virus. The classifier was reported to diagnose cytomegalovirus status with high specificity and sensitivity in both the original and validation cohorts. A further reported finding was that TCR beta sequences accurately predicted the HLA-A and HLA-B alleles for most subjects in the first cohort. The authors suggested that the approach could potentially be generalized to other disease states and immunological phenotypes. Compared with the 666-donor mean, donors in an Asian-associated ancestry cluster had fewer N-insertions in productive TCRs, according to a later genetic analysis. Specific HLA alleles were associated with 18,000 or so TCR beta sequences at a false discovery rate of 0.05 in a later analysis. In a later analysis, HLA-associated TCR beta chains showed more clonal expansion and lower generation probabilities than non-associated chains that were equally common. Across donors, most TCR sequences were observed very rarely, whereas some public TCRs were present in many individuals. In the study, approximately 160 TCR beta chains were listed as associated with cytomegalovirus. HLA typing was unavailable for some donors at each locus, so association tests used only the typed subset. Roughly uniform sequencing depth across donors was assumed in presence/absence analyses, although this assumption may not hold. In vitro tests confirmed that a few of the cytomegalovirus-associated TCR beta chains recognize cytomegalovirus antigens. An earlier analysis of roughly 570 of the donors showed that most TCR beta V segments appeared in productive rearrangements either about 87% or about 30% of the time, which broadly matched IMGT annotations. The cohort was sequenced for TCR beta chains only, and without alpha or paired-chain data the features that could be detected were limited. When HLA alleles, especially DR and DQ, strongly co-occurred, attributing TCR associations to individual alleles was difficult. Some IMGT-functional V segments, including TRBV6-2 and TRBV6-3, could not be told apart with the 87-base-pair reads, so those segments were excluded.

The junction shows trimming of 5 bases on V and 0 bases on J, plus 12 bases between the germline ends. CDR1 and CDR2 were assigned from the germline V gene as SGHRS and YFSETQ. Reading from cysteine to phenylalanine, the CDR3 counts 15 amino acids. This entry keeps only the CDR3 DNA: 45 bases, framed from base 1. The clonotype originates from a man aged 35-49 years in good health and CMV-seronegative. The rearrangement joined TRBV5-1 to TRBJ1-3, and possibly TRBD1, on 6 matching bases. Input material: PBMCs. Here the CDR3 is given as CASRPGEISGNTIYF. The bases are TGCGCCAGCAGACCAGGGGAAATCTCTGGAAACACCATATATTTT.